This T cell receptor (beta chain) was sequenced for a study of blood T cells in healthy people across ages. On the study more broadly: Template-switching capture recovered about one barcoded beta molecule per two T cells.

Concerning this clonotype: Its antigen is undetermined.

Study findings and constraints: Diversity was estimated from one million T cells, and these estimates were considered underestimates. A strong correlation between TCR beta diversity and naive T cell percentage was seen.

The second PCR ran roughly 6 to 12 cycles with a sample-barcoded 5' primer and J-beta primers. Via MiXCR, TCRdb re-called the 5' RACE reads, giving one row per CDR3 protein. The table records about 1.5 million distinct CDR3 sequences, about 45% of them present only once. Trimming cost V 3 bases and J 0 bases, with 9 bases left between them. The CDR3 contains 13 residues. Germline assignment: CDR1 DFQATT and CDR2 SNEGSKA (reference sequence). This receptor was obtained from a woman aged 18 to 35 in good health. Sequenced: blood. This chain connects TRBV20-1 to TRBJ2-7; D is undetermined. CDR3 nucleotide sequence: TGCAGTGCTAGTCCTCTAAGCTCCTACGAGCAGTACTTC. This translates into CSASPLSSYEQYF.